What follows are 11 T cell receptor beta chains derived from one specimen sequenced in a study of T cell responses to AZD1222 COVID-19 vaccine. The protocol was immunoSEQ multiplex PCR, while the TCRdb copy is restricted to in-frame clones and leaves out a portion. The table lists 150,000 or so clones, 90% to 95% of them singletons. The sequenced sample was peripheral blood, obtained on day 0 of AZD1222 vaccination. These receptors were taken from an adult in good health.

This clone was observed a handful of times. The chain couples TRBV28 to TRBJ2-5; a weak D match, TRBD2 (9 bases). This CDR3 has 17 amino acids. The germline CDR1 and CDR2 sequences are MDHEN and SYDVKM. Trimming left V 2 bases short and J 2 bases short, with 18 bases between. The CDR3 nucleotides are TGTGCCAGCAGTTTAGGCAGGGGGCGGGAGGGTCAAGAGACCCAGTACTTC. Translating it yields CASSLGRGREGQETQYF.

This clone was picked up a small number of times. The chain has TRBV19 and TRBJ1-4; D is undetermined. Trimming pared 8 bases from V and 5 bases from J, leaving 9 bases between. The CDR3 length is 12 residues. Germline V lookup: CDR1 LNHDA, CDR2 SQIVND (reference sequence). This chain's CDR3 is CASRTGNEKLFF. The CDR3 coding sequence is TGTGCCAGTCGGACTGGGAATGAAAAACTGTTTTTT.

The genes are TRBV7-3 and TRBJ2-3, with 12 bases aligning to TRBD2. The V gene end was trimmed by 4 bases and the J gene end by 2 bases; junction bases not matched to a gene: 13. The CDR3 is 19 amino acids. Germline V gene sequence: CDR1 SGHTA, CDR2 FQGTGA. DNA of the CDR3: TGTGCCAGCAGCTCGCAGACTAGCGGGGGCGGGCACCTCACAGATACGCAGTATTTT. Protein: CASSSQTSGGGHLTDTQYF.

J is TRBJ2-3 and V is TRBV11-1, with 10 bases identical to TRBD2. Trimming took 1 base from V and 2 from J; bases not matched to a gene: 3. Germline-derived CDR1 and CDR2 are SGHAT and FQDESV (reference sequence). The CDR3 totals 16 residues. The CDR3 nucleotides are TGTGCCAGCAGCTTAGACCTAGCGGGGGCCACAGATACGCAGTATTTT. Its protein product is CASSLDLAGATDTQYF.

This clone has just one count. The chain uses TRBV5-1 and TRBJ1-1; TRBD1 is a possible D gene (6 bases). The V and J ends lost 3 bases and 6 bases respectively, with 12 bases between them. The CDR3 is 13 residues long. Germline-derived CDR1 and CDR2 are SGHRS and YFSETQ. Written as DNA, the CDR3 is TGCGCCAGCAGCTGGGGGGCCGTTCCTGAAGCTTTCTTT. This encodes CASSWGAVPEAFF.

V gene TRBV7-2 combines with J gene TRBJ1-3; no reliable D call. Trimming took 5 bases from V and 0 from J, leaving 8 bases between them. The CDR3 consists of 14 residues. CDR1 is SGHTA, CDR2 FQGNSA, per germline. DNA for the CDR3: TGTGCCAGCAGCCCGATCAGCTCTGGAAACACCATATATTTT. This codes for CASSPISSGNTIYF.

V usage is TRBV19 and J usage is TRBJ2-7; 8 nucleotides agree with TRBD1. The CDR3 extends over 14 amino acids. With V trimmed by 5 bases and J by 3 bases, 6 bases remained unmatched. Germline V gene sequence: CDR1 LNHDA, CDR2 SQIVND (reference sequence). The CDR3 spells CASSFTGQDYEQYF. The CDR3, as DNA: TGTGCCAGTAGTTTCACGGGACAGGACTACGAGCAGTACTTC.

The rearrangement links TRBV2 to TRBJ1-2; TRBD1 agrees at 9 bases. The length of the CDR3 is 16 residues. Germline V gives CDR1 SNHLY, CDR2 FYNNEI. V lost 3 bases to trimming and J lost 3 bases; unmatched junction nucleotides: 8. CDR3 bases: TGTGCCAGCAGTGATCCGGGACAGGGTGTATACTATGGCTACACCTTC. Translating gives CASSDPGQGVYYGYTF.

The CDR3 loop is CASSFGNYEQYF. Written as DNA, the CDR3 is TGTGCCAGCAGTTTTGGGAACTACGAGCAGTACTTC. The V and J genes are TRBV27 and TRBJ2-7; D gene ambiguous. Between the trimmed V and J ends, which lost 3 bases and 3 bases, there was a span of 6 bases. The germline V gene has CDR1 MNHEY and CDR2 SMNVEV (reference sequence). This CDR3 contains 12 residues.

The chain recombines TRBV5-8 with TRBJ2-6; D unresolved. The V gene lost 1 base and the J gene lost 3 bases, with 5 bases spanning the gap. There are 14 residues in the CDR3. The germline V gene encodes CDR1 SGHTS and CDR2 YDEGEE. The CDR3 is CASSLLGGANVLTF. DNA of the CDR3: TGTGCCAGCAGCTTGTTGGGTGGGGCCAACGTCCTGACTTTC. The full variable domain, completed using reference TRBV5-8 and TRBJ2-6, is EAGVTQSPTHLIKTRGQQATLRCSPISGHTSVYWYQQALGLGLQFLLWYDEGEERNRGNFPPRFSGRQFPNYSSELNVNALELEDSALYLCASSLLGGANVLTFGAGSRLTVL.

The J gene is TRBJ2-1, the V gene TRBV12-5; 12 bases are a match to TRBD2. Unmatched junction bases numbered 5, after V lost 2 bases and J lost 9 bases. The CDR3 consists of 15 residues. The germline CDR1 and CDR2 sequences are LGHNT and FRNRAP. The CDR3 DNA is TGTGCTAGTGGTTTGAGACTAGCGGGAGAGGGTGAGCAGTTCTTC. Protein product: CASGLRLAGEGEQFF.